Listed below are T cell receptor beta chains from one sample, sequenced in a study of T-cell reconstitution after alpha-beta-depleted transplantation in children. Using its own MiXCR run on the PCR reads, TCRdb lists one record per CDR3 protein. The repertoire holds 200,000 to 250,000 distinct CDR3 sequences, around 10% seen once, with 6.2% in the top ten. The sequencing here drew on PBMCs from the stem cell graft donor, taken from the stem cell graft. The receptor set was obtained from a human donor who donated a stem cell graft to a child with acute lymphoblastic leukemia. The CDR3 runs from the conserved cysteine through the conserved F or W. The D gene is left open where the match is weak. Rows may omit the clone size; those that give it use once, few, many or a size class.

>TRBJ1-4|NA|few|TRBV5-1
TGCGCCAGCAGCTTACGGACAGATAATGAAAAACTGTTTTTT
CASSLRTDNEKLFF
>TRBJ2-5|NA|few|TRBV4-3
TGCGCCAGCAGCCCGACTCGGTCGGGGGCGGGAGAGACCCAGTACTTC
CASSPTRSGAGETQYF
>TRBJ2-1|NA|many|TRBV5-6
TGTGCCAGCAGCTTGATCGGGGGTTCTACCTACAATGAGCAGTTCTTC
CASSLIGGSTYNEQFF
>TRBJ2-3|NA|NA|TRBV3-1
TGTGCCAGCAGCCAAGATTGGGCAGGGCGCACAGATACGCAGTATTTT
CASSQDWAGRTDTQYF
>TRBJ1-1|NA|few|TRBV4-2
TGTGCCAGCAGCCTCAAGGCCGGGTTTGTCGACACTGAAGCTTTCTTT
CASSLKAGFVDTEAFF
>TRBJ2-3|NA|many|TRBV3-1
TGTGCCAGCAGCCCCCTGGCGGGGGCCAGCACAGATACGCAGTATTTT
CASSPLAGASTDTQYF
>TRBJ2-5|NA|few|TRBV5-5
TGTGCCAGCAGCTTGCAACTAGCTGAGACCCAGTACTTC
CASSLQLAETQYF
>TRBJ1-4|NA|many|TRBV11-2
TGTGCCAGCAGCTTAGGTACGGACGGGGAACTGTTTTTT
CASSLGTDGELFF
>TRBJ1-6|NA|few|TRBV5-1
TGCGCCAGCAGATCGACGTATTCACCCCTCCACTTT
CASRSTYSPLHF
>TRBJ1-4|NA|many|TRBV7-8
TGTGCCAGCATCCCGTACGGGGGGGGAAATGAAAAACTGTTTTTT
CASIPYGGGNEKLFF
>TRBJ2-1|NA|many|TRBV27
TGTGCCAGCAGTTTTTCCCAATCCAATGAGCAGTTCTTC
CASSFSQSNEQFF
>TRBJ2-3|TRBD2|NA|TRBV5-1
TGCGCCAGCAGCTTGGCATTAGCGGGTTTACGGACAGATACGCAGTATTTT
CASSLALAGLRTDTQYF
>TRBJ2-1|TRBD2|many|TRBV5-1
TGCGCCAGCAGCTTGGTTTTAGCGGGGGGGCCGGACAATGAGCAGTTCTTC
CASSLVLAGGPDNEQFF
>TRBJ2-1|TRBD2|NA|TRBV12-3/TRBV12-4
TGTGCCAGCAGTTTTGGGCTAGCGGGGGGAGACTACAATGAGCAGTTCTTC
CASSFGLAGGDYNEQFF
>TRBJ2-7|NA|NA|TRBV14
TGTGCCAGCAGCTTACCTAACGGGGGCCCAACCTACGAGCAGTACTTC
CASSLPNGGPTYEQYF
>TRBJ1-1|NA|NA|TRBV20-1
TGCAGTGCCACCTCCGGACAGCTGAACACTGAAGCTTTCTTT
CSATSGQLNTEAFF
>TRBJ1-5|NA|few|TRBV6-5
TGTGCCAGCAGTTACTCCATTGGGGATCCGCTCCAGCATTTT
CASSYSIGDPLQHF
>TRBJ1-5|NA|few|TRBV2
TGTGCCAGCAGTGGCAGGGCCCGAGGGGCCCAGCATTTT
CASSGRARGAQHF
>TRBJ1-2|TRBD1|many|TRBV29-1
TGCAGCGTTGCCTTAGGGACAGCATACACCTTC
CSVALGTAYTF
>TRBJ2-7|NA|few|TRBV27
TGTGCCAGCAGCGAGGGACCCGCCCGGCACGAGCAGTACTTC
CASSEGPARHEQYF
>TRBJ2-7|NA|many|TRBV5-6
TGTGCCAGCAGCTTGAAGCGGCCCTCCTACGAGCAGTACTTC
CASSLKRPSYEQYF
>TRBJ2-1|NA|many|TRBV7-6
TGTGCCAGCAGCTTAGGAATCGGTGAGCAGTTCTTC
CASSLGIGEQFF
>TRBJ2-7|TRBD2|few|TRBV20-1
TGCAGTGCTAAAGTCCCCGGGACTAGCGGCCCCGGGAAGCAGTACTTC
CSAKVPGTSGPGKQYF
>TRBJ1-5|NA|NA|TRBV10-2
TGCGCCAGCAGTGAGAGTCTGGGTCAGCCCCAGCATTTT
CASSESLGQPQHF
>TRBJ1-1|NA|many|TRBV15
TGTGCCACCAGCAGAGATTGGGCGGTGAACACTGAAGCTTTCTTT
CATSRDWAVNTEAFF
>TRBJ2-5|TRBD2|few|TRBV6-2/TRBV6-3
TGTGCCAGCAGTTACTCGATAGAGGGAGGGGAGACCCAGTACTTC
CASSYSIEGGETQYF
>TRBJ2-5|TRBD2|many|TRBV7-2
TGTGCCAGCAGCTTAGGCCTCCGGGGGGAGGCCCAGGAGACCCAGTACTTC
CASSLGLRGEAQETQYF
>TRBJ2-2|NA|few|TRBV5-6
TGTGCCAGCAGCCCTCCAGACGGACAGGGAGGGTACACCGGGGAGCTGTTTTTT
CASSPPDGQGGYTGELFF
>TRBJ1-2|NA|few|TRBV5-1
TGCGCCAGCAGCCCCAATTTAAGGAGGGGCGAAGCTAACTATGGCTACACCTTC
CASSPNLRRGEANYGYTF
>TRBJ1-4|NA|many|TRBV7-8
TGTGCCAGCAGCCACCCCAGGCCTGATGAAAAACTGTTTTTT
CASSHPRPDEKLFF
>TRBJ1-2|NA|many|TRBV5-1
TGCGCCAGCAGCTTGGACAGTAACTATGGCTACACCTTC
CASSLDSNYGYTF
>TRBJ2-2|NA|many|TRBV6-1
TGTGCCAGCAGTCAGGGAGTCAACACCGGGGAGCTGTTTTTT
CASSQGVNTGELFF
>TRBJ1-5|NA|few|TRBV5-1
TGCGCCAGCAGCTTGTCCCCACAAGGGGCAAGCAATCAGCCCCAGCATTTT
CASSLSPQGASNQPQHF
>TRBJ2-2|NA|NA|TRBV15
TGTGCCACCTCCGGGGGCGCGACCGGGGAGCTGTTTTTT
CATSGGATGELFF
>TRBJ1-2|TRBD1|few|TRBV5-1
TGCGCCAGCAGCAACCACCGGGACAGGACGCCAAATAACTATGGCTACACCTTC
CASSNHRDRTPNNYGYTF
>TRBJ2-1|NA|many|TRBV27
TGTGCCAGCATTAGGGGGGGGCCTTTGGGTGAGCAGTTCTTC
CASIRGGPLGEQFF
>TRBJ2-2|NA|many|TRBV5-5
TGTGCCAGCAGCTTTCAGGGGTTGGTCACCGGGGAGCTGTTTTTT
CASSFQGLVTGELFF
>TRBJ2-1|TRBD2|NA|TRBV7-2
TGTGCCAGCAGCTTAAGCGGGGGGGCTTTCAATGAGCAGTTCTTC
CASSLSGGAFNEQFF
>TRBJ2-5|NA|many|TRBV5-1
TGCGCCAGCAGCCCCCAAGGGGGGTCTTTCAGGGAGACCCAGTACTTC
CASSPQGGSFRETQYF
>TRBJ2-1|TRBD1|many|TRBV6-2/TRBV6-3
TGTGCCAGCAGTTACTCGACAGGGGGCTACAATGAGCAGTTCTTC
CASSYSTGGYNEQFF
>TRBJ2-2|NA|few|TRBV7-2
TGTGCCAGCAGCTTTGTCCAGGCCACCGGGGAGCTGTTTTTT
CASSFVQATGELFF
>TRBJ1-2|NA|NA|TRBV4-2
TGTGCCAGCAGCCAAGACCCCTCATGCTGTGGCTACACCTTC
CASSQDPSCCGYTF
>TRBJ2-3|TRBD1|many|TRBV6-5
TGTGCCAGCAGCGTCGGGACAGCCACAGATACGCAGTATTTT
CASSVGTATDTQYF
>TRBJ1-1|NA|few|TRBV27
TGTGCCAGCAGTTTCATCGGGTTTTACACTGAAGCTTTCTTT
CASSFIGFYTEAFF
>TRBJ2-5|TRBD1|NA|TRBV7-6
TGTGCCAGCAGCCTTTGGGACAGCGACCAAGAGACCCAGTACTTC
CASSLWDSDQETQYF
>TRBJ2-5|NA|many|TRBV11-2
TGTGCCAGCAGTTATGGGGAGACCCAGTACTTC
CASSYGETQYF
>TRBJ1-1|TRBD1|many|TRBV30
TGTGCCTGGAGGGGCGGACAGGCGGCAGACGCCTTCTTT
CAWRGGQAADAFF
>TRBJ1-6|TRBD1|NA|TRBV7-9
TGTGCCAGCAGCAGATTATCCGGGACAGCAATCCACTTT
CASSRLSGTAIHF
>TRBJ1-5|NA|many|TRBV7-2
TGTGCCAGCAGCCCTCCTGAGAAGGGTCGAATCAATCAGCCCCAGCATTTT
CASSPPEKGRINQPQHF
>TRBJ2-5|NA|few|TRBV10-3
TGTGCCATCAGTGAAGGGGGAGGAGAGACCCAGTACTTC
CAISEGGGETQYF
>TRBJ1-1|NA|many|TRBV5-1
TGCGCCAGCAGCGGATGGGACGTTCGGGATGACACTGAAGCTTTCTTT
CASSGWDVRDDTEAFF
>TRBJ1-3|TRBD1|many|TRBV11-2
TGTGCCAGCAGCCCCCCTGGACAGGCCTCAGGAAACACCATATATTTT
CASSPPGQASGNTIYF
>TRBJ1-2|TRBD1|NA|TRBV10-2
TGCGCCAGCACTTCGGACAGGACTAACTATGGCTACACCTTC
CASTSDRTNYGYTF
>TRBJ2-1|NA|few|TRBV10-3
TGTGCCATCAAGACTGTAGCTGCCTCTAATGAGCAGTTCTTC
CAIKTVAASNEQFF
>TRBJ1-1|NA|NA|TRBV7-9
TGTGCCAGCAGCTTAGGTACAGGAGCGACATCAGAAGCTTTCTTT
CASSLGTGATSEAFF
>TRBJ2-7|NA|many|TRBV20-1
TGCAGTGCTAGAGGTTATGGCAGTTTCCTTCCCTACGAGCAGTACTTC
CSARGYGSFLPYEQYF
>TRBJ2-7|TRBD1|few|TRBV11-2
TGTGCCAGCAGCCGATACCTGACAGGGTACGAGCAGTACTTC
CASSRYLTGYEQYF